The 16 T cell receptor beta chains in this list originate from one sample, sequenced in a study of T cell responses to AZD1222 COVID-19 vaccine. TCRdb keeps only in-frame clones here, not all; method: immunoSEQ multiplex PCR. The sample records 75,000 to 100,000 clones, 70% to 90% being singletons. The sequences come from peripheral blood, collected on day 0 of AZD1222 vaccination. These receptors were collected from an adult in good health.

The chain recombines TRBV27 with TRBJ1-5; D unclear. V lost 5 bases and J 6 bases, leaving 14 bases between the germline ends. The germline V gene encodes CDR1 MNHEY and CDR2 SMNVEV (reference sequence). This CDR3 spans 14 amino acids. The CDR3 DNA is TGTGCCAGCAGTCCGCGAGTGGGAACTCAGCCCCAGCATTTT. It yields the protein CASSPRVGTQPQHF.

This sequence joins TRBV12-3 or TRBV12-4 and TRBJ2-1; D possibly corresponds to TRBD2 (5 bases). This CDR3 region has 12 residues. V lost 4 bases to trimming and J lost 8 bases, with 9 bases between them. The CDR3 sequence: CASSSHSDEQFF. In DNA, the CDR3 is TGTGCCAGCAGTTCGCATAGCGATGAGCAGTTCTTC.

In DNA, the CDR3 is TGTGCCTGGACCCCCCAGAGCACCGGGGAGCTGTTTTTT. Protein: CAWTPQSTGELFF. The chain has TRBV30 and TRBJ2-2; D gene unclear. The CDR3 runs 13 residues. CDR1 GTSNPN and CDR2 SVGIG come from the germline V gene (reference sequence). Deletions cut 4 bases from V and 4 bases from J, with 10 bases between.

This chain uses TRBV7-9 with TRBJ1-2; a possible D gene is TRBD1 (5 bases). This CDR3 contains 15 residues. Germline CDR1 and CDR2: SEHNR and FQNEAQ (reference sequence). Trimming pared 1 base from V and 2 bases from J, leaving 11 bases between. The CDR3: CASSLGEGANYGYTF. The CDR3 bases are TGTGCCAGCAGCTTAGGGGAAGGGGCAAACTATGGCTACACCTTC.

The sample holds one count of this clone. The chain recombines TRBV7-3 with TRBJ2-5, with 9 bases aligning to TRBD1. V lost 8 bases to trimming and J lost 5 bases; unmatched junction nucleotides: 9. The germline V gene encodes CDR1 SGHTA and CDR2 FQGTGA. There are 14 residues in the CDR3. CDR3 nucleotides: TGTGCCAGCGGTCGGACAGGGGCGGACGAGACCCAGTACTTC. This encodes CASGRTGADETQYF. Filled out from reference TRBV7-3 and TRBJ2-5, the complete variable domain reads GAGVSQTPSNKVTEKGKYVELRCDPISGHTALYWYRQSLGQGPEFLIYFQGTGAADDSGLPNDRFFAVRPEGSVSTLKIQRTERGDSAVYLCASGRTGADETQYFGPGTRLLVL.

The chain links TRBV6-4 to TRBJ2-5; 10 positions agree with TRBD2. Germline V gives CDR1 MRHNA, CDR2 SNTAGT. V lost 6 bases to trimming and J lost 5 bases; unmatched junction nucleotides: 0. The CDR3 loop spans 12 amino acids. DNA of the CDR3: TGTGCCAGCAGGGGACTAGCGGAGACCCAGTACTTC. Its translation: CASRGLAETQYF.

The V gene is TRBV5-6, the J gene TRBJ1-3; no firm D call. Germline loops: CDR1 SGHDT, CDR2 YYEEEE. There are 15 residues in the CDR3. V dropped 0 bases and J dropped 2 bases, with 9 bases sitting between them. The CDR3 coding sequence is TGTGCCAGCAGCTTGGCCGTGGGGACTGGAAACACCATATATTTT. Translated, it gives CASSLAVGTGNTIYF.

This clone occurred once. The rearrangement joins TRBV7-8 to TRBJ1-2, with TRBD1 identical over 7 bases. Germline V gene data show CDR1 as SGHVS and CDR2 as FQNEAQ. V was pared by 1 base and J by 4 bases, with 6 bases of the junction left unmatched. The CDR3 has 15 residues. The CDR3 region has the DNA TGTGCCAGCAGCTTAGACCCGGGACAGAGCTATGGCTACACCTTC. Translated: CASSLDPGQSYGYTF.

The V gene is TRBV7-3, the J gene TRBJ2-1; D is perhaps TRBD2 (7 bases). This CDR3 is built from 15 residues. V was pared by 6 bases and J by 2 bases, with 14 bases between. Germline assignment: CDR1 SGHTA and CDR2 FQGTGA. The CDR3 nucleotides are TGTGCCAGCAGGCTACAGGGAGGGACCTACAATGAGCAGTTCTTC. Protein product: CASRLQGGTYNEQFF.

The chain links TRBV6-5 to TRBJ1-1, with 9 bases aligning to TRBD1. Germline loops: CDR1 MNHEY, CDR2 SVGAGI. V lost 8 bases and J lost 4; bases outside the gene matches: 8. The CDR3 length is 14 residues. CDR3 region: CASAYRDRVTEAFF. For the CDR3, the DNA is TGTGCCAGCGCGTACCGGGACAGGGTCACTGAAGCTTTCTTT.

As DNA, the CDR3 is TGTGCCAGCAGCTTTCAACAGGGGTGGAGTGAAAAACTGTTTTTT. Translation: CASSFQQGWSEKLFF. The V and J genes are TRBV5-8 and TRBJ1-4; TRBD1 matches 7 bases. V gave up 2 bases and J gave up 7 bases; unmatched junction bases: 8. The CDR3 sequence is 15 residues long. The germline V gene encodes CDR1 SGHTS and CDR2 YDEGEE.

This rearrangement joins TRBV4-3 to TRBJ1-5; a weak D match, TRBD1 (6 bases). This CDR3 has 17 residues. Per the germline V gene, CDR1 is LGHNA and CDR2 is YSLEER. V gave up 1 base and J gave up 2 bases, with 15 bases separating them. The CDR3 bases are TGCGCCAGCAGCCAAGGGGCCCAGGGGCTGGGCAATCAGCCCCAGCATTTT. This sequence encodes CASSQGAQGLGNQPQHF.

The chain combines TRBV7-2 with TRBJ2-7, with a weak D call TRBD1 (6 bases). Germline loops: CDR1 SGHTA, CDR2 FQGNSA. V was cut by 6 bases and J by 3 bases, with 18 bases left in between. The CDR3 consists of 15 residues. The CDR3 nucleotides read TGTGCCAGCAGGTTGGGTCGGGACACTTTCTACGAGCAGTACTTC. Translation gives CASRLGRDTFYEQYF.

The chain is built from TRBV4-2 and TRBJ2-2, with 9 bases identical to TRBD2. The CDR3 length is 16 residues. V shed 4 bases, J shed 3 bases, and the junction held 6 bases outside the gene matches. From germline, CDR1 is LGHNA and CDR2 YNFKEQ. CDR3 sequence (DNA): TGTGCCAGCAGCCGTGGTGCGGGGGGGTACACCGGGGAGCTGTTTTTT. Its translation is CASSRGAGGYTGELFF.

The chain joins TRBV7-2 to TRBJ2-1; D is ambiguous. Germline CDR1 SGHTA, CDR2 FQGNSA. The germline V and J ends were trimmed by 2 bases and 10 bases, with 12 bases remaining between them. The CDR3 totals 13 residues. The CDR3 region has the DNA TGTGCCAGCAGCTTATTTAGTGCCCAGGAGCAGTTCTTC. Translated: CASSLFSAQEQFF. The full variable domain, its missing parts supplied by reference TRBV7-2 and TRBJ2-1, is GAGVSQSPSNKVTEKGKDVELRCDPISGHTALYWYRQSLGQGLEFLIYFQGNSAPDKSGLPSDRFSAERTGGSVSTLTIQRTQQEDSAVYLCASSLFSAQEQFFGPGTRLTVL.

V usage is TRBV25-1 and J usage is TRBJ2-7; D perhaps matches TRBD2 (5 bases). V was trimmed by 3 bases and J by 2 bases, leaving 17 bases between them. The CDR3 is 16 amino acids. CDR1 and CDR2 from the germline V gene are MGHDK and SYGVNS. For the CDR3, the DNA is TGTGCCAGCAGTGATAACCGGCACCTAGCCCCCTACGAGCAGTACTTC. This codes for CASSDNRHLAPYEQYF.